These T cell receptor beta chains were read from a single sample in a study of shared clonotypes between healthy human individuals. Profiling relied on immunoSEQ multiplex PCR, and the TCRdb table lists in-frame clones only, not all of them. The sample consists of roughly 2.5 million clones, approximately 90% of them appearing once. Sequenced: naive CD4+ T cells sorted from blood. The source of these receptors is a young man in good health. Both conserved end residues are part of each CDR3. The D gene is left open where the match is weak. Clone size, where shown, is once, few, many, or a class for clones that have expanded.

clone_size	d_call	v_call	j_call	cdr3_nt	cdr3_aa
-	TRBD2	TRBV7-2	TRBJ2-7	TGTGCCAGCAGCCGTACTAGCGGGGGGGCATACGAGCAGTACTTC	CASSRTSGGAYEQYF
-	-	TRBV5-1	TRBJ2-3	TGCGCCAGCAGCTTAGGAACTACCACAGATACGCAGTATTTT	CASSLGTTTDTQYF
-	-	TRBV29-1	TRBJ2-6	TGCAGCGCCCACACGGTGAGTGCTGGGGCCAACGTCCTGACTTTC	CSAHTVSAGANVLTF
-	-	TRBV6-5	TRBJ1-2	TGTGCCAGCAGTAGTCGTGAGGGACCCTATGGCTACACCTTC	CASSSREGPYGYTF
-	TRBD1	TRBV7-6	TRBJ2-7	TGTGCCAGCAGCTTAGAGGCAGGGGGCTACTACGAGCAGTACTTC	CASSLEAGGYYEQYF
-	TRBD1	TRBV7-2	TRBJ2-5	TGTGCCAGCAGCGTCCAACAGGGGGCGCGAGAGACCCAGTACTTC	CASSVQQGARETQYF
-	-	TRBV30	TRBJ2-1	TGTGCCTGTAACAGGGCCAGGTCCTACAATGAGCAGTTCTTC	CACNRARSYNEQFF
-	TRBD1	TRBV7-8	TRBJ2-7	TGTGCCAGCAGCACCTCCCCCGGGACAGACTACGAGCAGTACTTC	CASSTSPGTDYEQYF
-	TRBD1	TRBV18	TRBJ2-2	TGTGCCAGCTCACCCGGGACAGGGCGCACCGGGGAGCTGTTTTTT	CASSPGTGRTGELFF
few	-	TRBV2	TRBJ1-5	TGTGCCAGCAGTCCGACAGTTTATAGCAATCAGCCCCAGCATTTT	CASSPTVYSNQPQHF
-	TRBD1	TRBV6-1	TRBJ1-5	TGTGCCAGCAAACAGGGGTACAGCAATCAGCCCCAGCATTTT	CASKQGYSNQPQHF
-	-	TRBV14	TRBJ2-5	TGTGCCAGCAGCCCCCGAGGTCCTCCTGGAGAGACCCAGTACTTC	CASSPRGPPGETQYF
-	-	TRBV28	TRBJ1-1	TGTGCCAGCAGTATCGACAGGAACACTGAAGCTTTCTTT	CASSIDRNTEAFF
-	-	TRBV9	TRBJ1-4	TGTGCCAGCAGCCCCACAGGTTCCCCAAGGGAAAAACTGTTTTTT	CASSPTGSPREKLFF
-	-	TRBV19	TRBJ2-5	TGTGCCAGTAGTATGTTCGCGGGAGAGACCCAGTACTTC	CASSMFAGETQYF
-	TRBD2	TRBV5-6	TRBJ2-3	TGTGCCAGCAAACTGAAAGGTCGGGGGGGCGGACAAGATACGCAGTATTTT	CASKLKGRGGGQDTQYF
-	TRBD2	TRBV5-6	TRBJ2-3	TGTGCCAGCAGCTTAACACTAGCGGGGCCCACAGATACGCAGTATTTT	CASSLTLAGPTDTQYF
-	-	TRBV28	TRBJ1-5	TGTGCCAGCAGTTTATCGGACGCGACAGTGCCCCAGCATTTT	CASSLSDATVPQHF
-	-	TRBV9	TRBJ2-7	TGTGCCAGCTCTCGGGACCTGTACGAGCAGTACTTC	CASSRDLYEQYF
once	-	TRBV7-9	TRBJ1-1	TGTGCCAGCAGCCACAGCGGGGGCACTGAAGCTTTCTTT	CASSHSGGTEAFF
-	TRBD2	TRBV6-9	TRBJ2-7	TGTGCCAGCAGTTTGTTCACTAGCGGGATCAGTGAGCAGTACTTC	CASSLFTSGISEQYF
-	-	TRBV19	TRBJ1-1	TGTGCCAGTAGTGGGACGGCGAACACTGAAGCTTTCTTT	CASSGTANTEAFF
-	TRBD2	TRBV2	TRBJ2-1	TGTGCCAGCAGTGGGAGCGGGAGTGGCAATGAGCAGTTCTTC	CASSGSGSGNEQFF
-	TRBD1	TRBV5-1	TRBJ1-6	TGCGCCAGCAGCGTGGGGCAGGGGGCAAAGAATTCACCCCTCCACTTT	CASSVGQGAKNSPLHF
once	-	TRBV29-1	TRBJ2-7	TGCAGCGTACGACAGGTCAGCTCCTACGAGCAGTACTTC	CSVRQVSSYEQYF
-	-	TRBV7-2	TRBJ2-7	TGTGCCAGCAGCTTAGAGCGGTTCTCCTACGAGCAGTACTTC	CASSLERFSYEQYF
-	-	TRBV30	TRBJ1-6	TGTGCCTATGCGCCGGTGGAGGGCTCACCCCTCCACTTT	CAYAPVEGSPLHF
-	-	TRBV6-5	TRBJ2-3	TGTGCCAGCAGTTACTCTCCGACCCCCGGAGATACGCAGTATTTT	CASSYSPTPGDTQYF
-	TRBD1	TRBV30	TRBJ2-1	TGTGCCTGGAGTACCGGACAGGGAACCTACAATGAGCAGTTCTTC	CAWSTGQGTYNEQFF
-	-	TRBV9	TRBJ1-3	TGTGCCAGCAGCGGCGGGGCTGGTGGAAACACCATATATTTT	CASSGGAGGNTIYF
-	-	TRBV5-1	TRBJ2-7	TGCGCCAGCAGCTTGGGTGGAGTCTACGAGCAGTACTTC	CASSLGGVYEQYF
-	TRBD1	TRBV29-1	TRBJ1-1	TGCAGCGTGGGGACAGGGGGAAATGAAGCTTTCTTT	CSVGTGGNEAFF
-	-	TRBV6-5	TRBJ2-5	TGTGCCAGCAGTTACTCGAGGGGGGGTCAGGAGACCCAGTACTTC	CASSYSRGGQETQYF
-	TRBD1	TRBV7-2	TRBJ2-7	TGTGCCAGCAGCAAAGACAGGGGAGGATACCACGAGCAGTACTTC	CASSKDRGGYHEQYF
-	-	TRBV7-2	TRBJ2-3	TGTGCCAGCAGCTCCTACTGGGGGAGCACAGATACGCAGTATTTT	CASSSYWGSTDTQYF
-	TRBD2	TRBV27	TRBJ2-7	TGTGCCAGCCACTCGAGACTAGCGGGAAGCGAGCAGTACTTC	CASHSRLAGSEQYF
once	-	TRBV4-1	TRBJ1-2	TGCGCCAGCAGCCCGGTCAGCCGTAACTATGGCTACACCTTC	CASSPVSRNYGYTF
-	TRBD2	TRBV18	TRBJ2-7	TGTGCCAGCTCACTCACTAGCGGGGGGTCCTACGAGCAGTACTTC	CASSLTSGGSYEQYF